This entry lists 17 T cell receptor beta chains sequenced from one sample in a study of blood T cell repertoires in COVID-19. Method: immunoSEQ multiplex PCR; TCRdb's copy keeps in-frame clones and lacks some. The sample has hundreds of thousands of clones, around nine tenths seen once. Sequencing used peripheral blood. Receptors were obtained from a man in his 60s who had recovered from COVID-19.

The CDR3 coding sequence is TGTGCCAGTAGTACTACTAGCGGGAACACCGGGGAGCTGTTTTTT. The encoded protein is CASSTTSGNTGELFF. The gene calls are TRBV19 and TRBJ2-2, with 8 positions matching TRBD2. Germline CDR1 is LNHDA and CDR2 is SQIVND (reference sequence). Unmatched junction bases numbered 2, after V lost 4 bases and J lost 1 base. This CDR3 comprises 15 residues.

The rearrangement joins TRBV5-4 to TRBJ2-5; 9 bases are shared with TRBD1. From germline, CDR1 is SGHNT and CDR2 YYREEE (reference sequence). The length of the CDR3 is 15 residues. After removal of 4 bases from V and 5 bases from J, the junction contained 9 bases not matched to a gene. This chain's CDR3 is CASSTGQGNGETQYF. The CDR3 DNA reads TGTGCCAGCAGCACCGGACAGGGGAACGGGGAGACCCAGTACTTC. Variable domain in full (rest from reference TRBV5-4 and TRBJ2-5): ETGVTQSPTHLIKTRGQQVTLRCSSQSGHNTVSWYQQALGQGPQFIFQYYREEENGRGNFPPRFSGLQFPNYSSELNVNALELDDSALYLCASSTGQGNGETQYFGPGTRLLVL.

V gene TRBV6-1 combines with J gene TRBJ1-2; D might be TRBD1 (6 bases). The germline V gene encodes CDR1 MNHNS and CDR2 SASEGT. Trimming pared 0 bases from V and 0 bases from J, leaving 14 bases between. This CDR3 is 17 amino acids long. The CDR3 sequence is CASSEAQGSPTNYGYTF. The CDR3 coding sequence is TGTGCCAGCAGTGAAGCACAGGGAAGTCCTACTAACTATGGCTACACCTTC.

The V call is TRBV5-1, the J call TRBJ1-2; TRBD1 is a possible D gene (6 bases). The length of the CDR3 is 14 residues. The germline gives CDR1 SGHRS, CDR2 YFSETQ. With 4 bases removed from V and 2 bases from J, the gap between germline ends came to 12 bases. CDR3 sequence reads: CASSRQDQNYGYTF. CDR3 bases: TGCGCCAGCAGCCGACAGGATCAGAACTATGGCTACACCTTC.

In DNA form, the CDR3 reads TGTGCCAGCAGCCCGACTAGCGGGAGAGATGAGCAGTTCTTC. Its protein product is CASSPTSGRDEQFF. V is TRBV7-3 and J is TRBJ2-1, with 12 bases aligning to TRBD2. The CDR3 has 14 residues. Germline V gene sequence: CDR1 SGHTA, CDR2 FQGTGA. The V gene end was trimmed by 5 bases and the J gene end by 8 bases; junction bases not matched to a gene: 4.

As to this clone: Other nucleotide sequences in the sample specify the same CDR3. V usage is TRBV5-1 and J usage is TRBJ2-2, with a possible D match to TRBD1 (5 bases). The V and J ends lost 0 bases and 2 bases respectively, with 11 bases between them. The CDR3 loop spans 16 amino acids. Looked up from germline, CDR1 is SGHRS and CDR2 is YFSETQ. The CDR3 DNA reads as TGCGCCAGCAGCTTGGTGGCAGGGCAAAACACCGGGGAGCTGTTTTTT. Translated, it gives CASSLVAGQNTGELFF.

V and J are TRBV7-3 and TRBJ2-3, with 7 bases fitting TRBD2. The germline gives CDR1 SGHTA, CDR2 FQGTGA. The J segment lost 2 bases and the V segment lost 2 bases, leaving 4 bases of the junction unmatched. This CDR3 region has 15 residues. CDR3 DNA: TGTGCCAGCAGCTTACAAGGGACTACCACAGATACGCAGTATTTT. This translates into CASSLQGTTTDTQYF.

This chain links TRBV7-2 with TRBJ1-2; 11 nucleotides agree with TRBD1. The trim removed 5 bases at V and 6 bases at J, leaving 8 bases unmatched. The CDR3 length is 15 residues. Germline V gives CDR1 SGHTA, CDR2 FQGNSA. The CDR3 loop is CASSPRTGGLHGYTF. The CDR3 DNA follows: TGTGCCAGCAGCCCTCGGACAGGGGGCCTTCATGGCTACACCTTC.

Here the CDR3 DNA reads TGTGCCAGCTCACCAGCAACAGGGTTGAACGAGCAGTACTTC. This sequence encodes CASSPATGLNEQYF. This chain connects TRBV18 to TRBJ2-7; tentatively, D is TRBD1 (6 bases). The CDR3 has 14 amino acids. The V end was cut by 2 bases, the J end by 5 bases, with 13 bases between. Per germline, CDR1 KGHSH and CDR2 LQKENI.

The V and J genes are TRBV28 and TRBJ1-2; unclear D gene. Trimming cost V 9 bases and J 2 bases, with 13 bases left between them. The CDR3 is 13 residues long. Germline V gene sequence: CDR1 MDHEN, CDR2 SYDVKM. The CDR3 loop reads CASYSGGNYGYTF. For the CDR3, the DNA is TGTGCCAGTTACTCAGGAGGGAACTATGGCTACACCTTC.

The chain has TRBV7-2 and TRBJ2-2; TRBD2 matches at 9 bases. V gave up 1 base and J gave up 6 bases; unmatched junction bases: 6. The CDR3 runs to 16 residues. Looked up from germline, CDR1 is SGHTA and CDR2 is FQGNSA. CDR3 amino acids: CASSLVAGGRSGELFF. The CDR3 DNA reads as TGTGCCAGCAGCTTAGTTGCGGGGGGGCGATCCGGGGAGCTGTTTTTT.

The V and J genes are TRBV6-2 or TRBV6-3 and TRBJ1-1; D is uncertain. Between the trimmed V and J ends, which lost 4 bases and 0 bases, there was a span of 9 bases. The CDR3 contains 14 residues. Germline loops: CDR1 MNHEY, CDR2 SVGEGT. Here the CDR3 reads CASSFREMNTEAFF. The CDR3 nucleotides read TGTGCCAGCAGTTTTCGGGAAATGAACACTGAAGCTTTCTTT.

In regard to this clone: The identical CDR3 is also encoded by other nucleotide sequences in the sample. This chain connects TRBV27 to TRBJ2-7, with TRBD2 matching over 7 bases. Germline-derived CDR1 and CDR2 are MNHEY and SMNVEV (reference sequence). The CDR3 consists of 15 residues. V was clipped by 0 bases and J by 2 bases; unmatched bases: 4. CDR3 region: CASSLSLGGAYEQYF. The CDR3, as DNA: TGTGCCAGCAGTTTATCACTGGGGGGGGCCTACGAGCAGTACTTC.

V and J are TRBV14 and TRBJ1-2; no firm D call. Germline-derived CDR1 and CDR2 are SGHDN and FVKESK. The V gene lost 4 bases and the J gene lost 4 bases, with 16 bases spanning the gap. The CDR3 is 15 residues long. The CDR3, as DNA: TGTGCCAGCAGCCCCCAGTCCCGTCCGGGCTATGGCTACACCTTC. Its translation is CASSPQSRPGYGYTF.

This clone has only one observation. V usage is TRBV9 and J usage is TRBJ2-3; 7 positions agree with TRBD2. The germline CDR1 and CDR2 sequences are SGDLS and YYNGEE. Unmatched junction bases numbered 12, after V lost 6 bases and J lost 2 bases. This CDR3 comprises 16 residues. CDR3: CASTGNPAGNTDTQYF. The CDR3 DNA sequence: TGTGCCAGCACCGGGAACCCAGCGGGGAACACAGATACGCAGTATTTT.

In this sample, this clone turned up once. Written as DNA, the CDR3 is TGTGCCAGCAGCTTAGCAAAGACTAGTCAGGTCGATGAGCAGTTCTTC. Amino acid sequence: CASSLAKTSQVDEQFF. The gene calls are TRBV11-1 and TRBJ2-1, with D maybe TRBD2 (6 bases). V was trimmed by 0 bases and J by 8 bases, leaving 17 bases between them. Germline CDR1 SGHAT, CDR2 FQDESV (reference sequence). The CDR3 runs 16 residues.

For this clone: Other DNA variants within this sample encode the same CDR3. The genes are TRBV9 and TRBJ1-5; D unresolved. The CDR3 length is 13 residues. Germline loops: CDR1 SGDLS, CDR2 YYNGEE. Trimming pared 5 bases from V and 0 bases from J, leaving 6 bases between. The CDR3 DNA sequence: TGTGCCAGCAGTGGAGGTAGCAATCAGCCCCAGCATTTT. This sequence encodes CASSGGSNQPQHF.